The 26 T cell receptor beta chains presented below share a single source sample, sequenced in a study of shared clonotypes between healthy human individuals. Generated by immunoSEQ multiplex PCR, the TCRdb table keeps only in-frame clones and is missing some. The sample shows about 2 million clones, 85% to 95% of them seen only once. The sequenced sample was naive CD4+ T cells sorted from blood. Subset given: CD45RA+ positively selected. Source of these receptors: a man aged 18-30 years in good health.

This chain links TRBV10-1 with TRBJ2-5, with TRBD1 as a possible D gene (5 bases). This CDR3 has 15 amino acids. V lost 0 bases and J 3 bases, leaving 11 bases between the germline ends. Germline V gives CDR1 WNHNN, CDR2 SYGVQD (reference sequence). CDR3 nucleotides: TGCGCCAGCAGTGAGTCAGTAGGGGTCAAAGAGACCCAGTACTTC. This gives the protein CASSESVGVKETQYF.

This CDR3 is CAISEPQRGDNEQFF. The CDR3, as DNA: TGTGCCATCAGTGAGCCCCAGCGGGGGGACAATGAGCAGTTCTTC. The genes are TRBV10-3 and TRBJ2-1; 9 bases line up with TRBD2. CDR3 length: 15 residues. V dropped 2 bases and J dropped 5; count of bases not matched to a gene: 4. Germline CDR1 and CDR2: ENHRY and SYGVKD.

This clone has more than one count but fewer than ten. V gene TRBV19 combines with J gene TRBJ1-5, with D hard to call. This CDR3 region has 12 residues. CDR1 and CDR2 (germline): LNHDA, SQIVND (reference sequence). With 6 bases removed from V and 6 bases from J, the gap between germline ends came to 9 bases. This chain's CDR3 is CASRYSGQPQHF. CDR3 DNA sequence: TGTGCCAGTAGGTATTCCGGTCAGCCCCAGCATTTT.

Concerning this clone itself: Other DNA sequences within the sample encode an identical CDR3. The rearrangement links TRBV19 to TRBJ1-2, with D unresolved. Germline V gives CDR1 LNHDA, CDR2 SQIVND (reference sequence). V was pared by 6 bases and J by 1 base, with 9 bases between. This CDR3 is built from 13 residues. The CDR3 reads CASSPDGNYGYTF. The DNA for the CDR3 is TGTGCCAGTAGCCCGGACGGTAACTATGGCTACACCTTC.

A word on this clone: This same CDR3 is encoded by further DNA sequences in the sample. The V call is TRBV6-6, the J call TRBJ1-5, with unresolved D. From germline, CDR1 is MNHNY and CDR2 SVGAGI (reference sequence). The CDR3 has 12 amino acids. Deletions cut 6 bases from V and 3 bases from J, with 6 bases between. The CDR3 DNA reads TGTGCCAGCAGCCGGGACAATCAGCCCCAGCATTTT. Its protein is CASSRDNQPQHF.

CDR3 loop: CSVEIQGSKNIQYF. In DNA, the CDR3 is TGCAGCGTTGAAATCCAGGGCTCCAAAAACATTCAGTACTTC. This rearrangement joins TRBV29-1 to TRBJ2-4; the D gene is possibly TRBD1 (5 bases). Trimming shortened V by 2 bases and J by 2 bases, and 10 bases separated the two germline ends. Germline CDR1 SQVTM, CDR2 ANQGSEA. The CDR3 is 14 residues long.

The rearrangement links TRBV5-1 to TRBJ2-2; 11 bases agree with TRBD1. Germline V gene lookup returns CDR1 SGHRS and CDR2 YFSETQ. Trimming took 3 bases from V and 4 from J; bases not matched to a gene: 5. The CDR3 is 16 amino acids. The CDR3 coding sequence is TGCGCCAGCAGCTGGACAGGGGGCTTTGGCACCGGGGAGCTGTTTTTT. Amino acids: CASSWTGGFGTGELFF.

V is TRBV18 and J is TRBJ2-4; 8 bases line up with TRBD1. The CDR3 covers 16 residues. V dropped 3 bases and J dropped 7; count of bases not matched to a gene: 11. Germline V gene sequence: CDR1 KGHSH, CDR2 LQKENI. The CDR3 protein is CASSPPSQRQGNIQYF. For the CDR3, the DNA is TGTGCCAGCTCACCGCCGAGCCAACGACAGGGGAACATTCAGTACTTC.

The V call is TRBV19, the J call TRBJ1-3; TRBD1 aligns across 7 bases. With 5 bases clipped from V and 4 bases from J, the junction kept 5 bases outside the gene matches. The CDR3 loop spans 14 amino acids. Germline V gene sequence: CDR1 LNHDA, CDR2 SQIVND (reference sequence). For the CDR3, the DNA is TGTGCCAGTAGTCCTTGGGACAGCGGAAACACCATATATTTT. Amino acid sequence: CASSPWDSGNTIYF.

About this clone itself: Other DNA sequences in this specimen translate into the identical CDR3. CDR3 protein: CAWSVGSDQPQHF. CDR3 in DNA: TGTGCCTGGAGTGTGGGTTCTGATCAGCCCCAGCATTTT. The chain uses TRBV30 and TRBJ1-5; no reliable D call. CDR3 size: 13 residues. Trimming cost V 0 bases and J 5 bases, with 8 bases left between them. Germline CDR1 reads GTSNPN; CDR2 reads SVGIG (reference sequence).

Of note for this clone: Other DNA sequences in the same sample also yield this CDR3. CDR3 protein: CASSRDQQETQYF. Here the CDR3 DNA reads TGCGCCAGCAGCAGAGACCAACAAGAGACCCAGTACTTC. This chain links TRBV5-1 with TRBJ2-5; D remains ambiguous. The CDR3 loop spans 13 amino acids. Germline V gene sequence: CDR1 SGHRS, CDR2 YFSETQ. Trimming cost V 4 bases and J 2 bases, with 9 bases left between them. Drawing the rest from reference TRBV5-1 and TRBJ2-5, the complete variable domain is KAGVTQTPRYLIKTRGQQVTLSCSPISGHRSVSWYQQTPGQGLQFLFEYFSETQRNKGNFPGRFSGRQFSNSRSEMNVSTLELGDSALYLCASSRDQQETQYFGPGTRLLVL.

V is TRBV14 and J is TRBJ1-1, with D unresolved. V was trimmed by 4 bases and J by 4 bases, leaving 10 bases between them. The germline V gene has CDR1 SGHDN and CDR2 FVKESK. CDR3 size: 13 residues. The CDR3 loop is CASSLTTGTEAFF. The CDR3 nucleotides are TGTGCCAGCAGCCTGACAACGGGCACTGAAGCTTTCTTT.

The chain uses TRBV4-3 and TRBJ2-3; D is undetermined. The germline V and J ends were trimmed by 0 bases and 2 bases, with 9 bases remaining between them. Per the germline V gene, CDR1 is LGHNA and CDR2 is YSLEER. The CDR3 is 15 amino acids. As DNA, the CDR3 is TGCGCCAGCAGCCAAGACAGTTACTCCACAGATACGCAGTATTTT. Residues: CASSQDSYSTDTQYF.

The V and J genes are TRBV28 and TRBJ2-7, with 9 bases aligning to TRBD1. Germline values: CDR1 MDHEN, CDR2 SYDVKM. With V trimmed by 6 bases and J by 2 bases, 8 bases remained unmatched. This CDR3 has 15 amino acids. CDR3 sequence reads: CASRPTGQGPYEQYF. CDR3 coding DNA: TGTGCCAGCAGGCCTACGGGACAGGGCCCCTACGAGCAGTACTTC. Variable domain in full (rest from reference TRBV28 and TRBJ2-7): DVKVTQSSRYLVKRTGEKVFLECVQDMDHENMFWYRQDPGLGLRLIYFSYDVKMKEKGDIPEGYSVSREKKERFSLILESASTNQTSMYLCASRPTGQGPYEQYFGPGTRLTVT.

The chain uses TRBV28 and TRBJ1-1, with 8 bases that match TRBD1. Germline CDR1 MDHEN, CDR2 SYDVKM. After removal of 5 bases from V and 1 base from J, the junction contained 6 bases not matched to a gene. The CDR3 covers 15 residues. CDR3 in amino acids: CASSPLGQANTEAFF. The CDR3 DNA reads as TGTGCCAGCAGTCCCCTGGGACAGGCGAACACTGAAGCTTTCTTT.

This sequence joins TRBV29-1 and TRBJ2-7; D gene ambiguous. This CDR3 has 10 amino acids. Germline values: CDR1 SQVTM, CDR2 ANQGSEA. V lost 4 bases and J lost 4, with 5 bases in between. CDR3 protein: CSVVVYEQYF. The CDR3 DNA sequence: TGCAGCGTTGTTGTTTACGAGCAGTACTTC.

This rearrangement joins TRBV4-3 to TRBJ1-2; 9 bases align to TRBD1. The CDR3 has 15 residues. Germline V gene sequence: CDR1 LGHNA, CDR2 YSLEER. The junction had 4 bases not matched to a gene; V was cut back by 1 base and J by 4 bases. The CDR3 reads CASSQVTGGGYGYTF. Here the CDR3 DNA reads TGCGCCAGCAGCCAAGTTACAGGGGGCGGCTATGGCTACACCTTC.

The V and J genes are TRBV30 and TRBJ2-5; the match to TRBD1 covers 8 bases. With V trimmed by 4 bases and J by 8 bases, 6 bases remained unmatched. Germline lookup yields CDR1 GTSNPN and CDR2 SVGIG (reference sequence). The CDR3 loop spans 12 amino acids. The CDR3 coding sequence is TGTGCCTGGAAGGGACAGGCAGTTACCCAGTACTTC. Residues: CAWKGQAVTQYF.

The V and J genes are TRBV29-1 and TRBJ1-3, with TRBD1 identical over 8 bases. This CDR3 spans 13 amino acids. The junction had 1 base not matched to a gene; V was cut back by 6 bases and J by 0 bases. Germline CDR1 reads SQVTM; CDR2 reads ANQGSEA. CDR3 in DNA: TGCAGCGTGGGACAGGTCTCTGGAAACACCATATATTTT. Translating it yields CSVGQVSGNTIYF.

V and J are TRBV6-1 and TRBJ1-2; TRBD1 is a possible D gene (5 bases). CDR1 is MNHNS and CDR2 is SASEGT in the germline V gene. V was pared by 1 base and J by 0 bases, with 18 bases between. The CDR3 contains 18 residues. The CDR3 spells CASSEEGSESGANYGYTF. CDR3 bases: TGTGCCAGCAGTGAAGAGGGGAGCGAAAGCGGAGCTAACTATGGCTACACCTTC.

This rearrangement joins TRBV5-1 to TRBJ2-1, with 10 nucleotides matching TRBD1. This CDR3 region has 16 residues. Germline V CDR1 and CDR2: SGHRS, YFSETQ. V lost 0 bases to trimming and J lost 4 bases; unmatched junction nucleotides: 4. Here the CDR3 DNA reads TGCGCCAGCAGCTTGGGTCCGGGACAGGGGTACAATGAGCAGTTCTTC. Protein sequence: CASSLGPGQGYNEQFF.

The chain is built from TRBV28 and TRBJ2-3; D perhaps matches TRBD2 (5 bases). The CDR3 runs 12 residues. Germline loops: CDR1 MDHEN, CDR2 SYDVKM. The V end was cut by 3 bases, the J end by 10 bases, with 11 bases between. The CDR3 sequence is CASSLGALSQYF. The CDR3 nucleotides are TGTGCCAGCAGTTTGGGAGCATTGTCGCAGTATTTT.

This clone is a singleton in its sample. The chain carries TRBV7-2 and TRBJ1-6; 9 nucleotides match TRBD1. Germline V CDR1 and CDR2: SGHTA, FQGNSA. Trimming at V came to 4 bases and at J to 7 bases, leaving 8 bases not matched to a gene. The CDR3 runs to 16 residues. The CDR3 bases are TGTGCCAGCAGCTCCCTGGACAGGGGCTTCAATTCACCCCTCCACTTT. Translated, it gives CASSSLDRGFNSPLHF.

J is TRBJ2-4 and V is TRBV4-1; 7 nucleotides line up with TRBD2. Germline V lookup: CDR1 MGHRA, CDR2 YSYEKL. The V and J ends lost 3 bases and 0 bases, in that order; junction bases with no gene match: 17. The CDR3 spans 20 residues. CDR3 amino acids: CASSQAFRGRDTLAKNIQYF. CDR3 bases: TGCGCCAGCAGCCAGGCCTTTCGAGGGAGGGATACTCTAGCCAAAAACATTCAGTACTTC.

CDR3 in DNA: TGTGCCAGCAGTAGGCCGGGACAGGGTGGAAACACCATATATTTT. It yields the protein CASSRPGQGGNTIYF. The genes are TRBV25-1 and TRBJ1-3, with 9 bases matching TRBD1. V shed 5 bases, J shed 3 bases, and the junction held 5 bases outside the gene matches. The V gene's germline CDR1 is MGHDK and CDR2 SYGVNS. The CDR3 runs 15 residues. The whole variable domain, filled in from reference TRBV25-1 and TRBJ1-3, reads EADIYQTPRYLVIGTGKKITLECSQTMGHDKMYWYQQDPGMELHLIHYSYGVNSTEKGDLSSESTVSRIRTEHFPLTLESARPSHTSQYLCASSRPGQGGNTIYFGEGSWLTVV.

In this sample, this clone turned up once. Written as DNA, the CDR3 is TGTGCCAGCAGCCTCGGTCGGGCGACCTCGGGTGAAAAACTGTTTTTT. This gives the protein CASSLGRATSGEKLFF. The rearrangement links TRBV7-9 to TRBJ1-4; no firm D call. The CDR3 length is 16 residues. V lost 5 bases, J lost 7 bases, and 20 bases lay in between. The germline V gene has CDR1 SEHNR and CDR2 FQNEAQ (reference sequence).